The entry below gives a single T cell receptor beta chain sequence along with its context. Produced via immunoSEQ multiplex PCR; TCRdb's table is partial and in-frame only. Of around 1.9 million clones listed, around 93% are singletons. Naive CD8 cells were CD45RO-negative, positively selected for CCR7, excluding terminally differentiated effector memory CD45RA+ cells. This specimen belongs to a study of shared clonotypes between healthy human individuals. Trimming pared 6 bases from V and 2 bases from J, leaving 13 bases between. In germline, CDR1 is MGHDK, CDR2 SYGVNS. This CDR3 is 14 amino acids long.

Specimen: naive CD8+ T cells from PBMCs. The source is a man aged 18 to 29 in good health. Some clones in this sample may be carry-over from other donors' samples. The genes are TRBV25-1 and TRBJ1-1; D unresolved. The CDR3 loop is CASRVDRSNTEAFF. CDR3 nucleotides: TGTGCCAGCAGGGTGGACCGATCCAACACTGAAGCTTTCTTT. The variable domain in full, with the rest retrieved from reference TRBV25-1 and TRBJ1-1, is EADIYQTPRYLVIGTGKKITLECSQTMGHDKMYWYQQDPGMELHLIHYSYGVNSTEKGDLSSESTVSRIRTEHFPLTLESARPSHTSQYLCASRVDRSNTEAFFGQGTRLTVV.